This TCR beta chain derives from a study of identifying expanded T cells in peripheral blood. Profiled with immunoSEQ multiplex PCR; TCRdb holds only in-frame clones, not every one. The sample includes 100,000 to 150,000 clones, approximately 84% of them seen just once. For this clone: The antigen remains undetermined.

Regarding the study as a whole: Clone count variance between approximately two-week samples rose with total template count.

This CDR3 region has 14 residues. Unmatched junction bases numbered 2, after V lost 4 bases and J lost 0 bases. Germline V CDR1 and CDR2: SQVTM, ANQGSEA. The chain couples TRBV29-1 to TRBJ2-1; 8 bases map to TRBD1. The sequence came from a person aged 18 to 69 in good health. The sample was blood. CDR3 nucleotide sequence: TGCAGCGTTGGGGGGACAGGCTCCTACAATGAGCAGTTCTTC. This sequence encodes CSVGGTGSYNEQFF.